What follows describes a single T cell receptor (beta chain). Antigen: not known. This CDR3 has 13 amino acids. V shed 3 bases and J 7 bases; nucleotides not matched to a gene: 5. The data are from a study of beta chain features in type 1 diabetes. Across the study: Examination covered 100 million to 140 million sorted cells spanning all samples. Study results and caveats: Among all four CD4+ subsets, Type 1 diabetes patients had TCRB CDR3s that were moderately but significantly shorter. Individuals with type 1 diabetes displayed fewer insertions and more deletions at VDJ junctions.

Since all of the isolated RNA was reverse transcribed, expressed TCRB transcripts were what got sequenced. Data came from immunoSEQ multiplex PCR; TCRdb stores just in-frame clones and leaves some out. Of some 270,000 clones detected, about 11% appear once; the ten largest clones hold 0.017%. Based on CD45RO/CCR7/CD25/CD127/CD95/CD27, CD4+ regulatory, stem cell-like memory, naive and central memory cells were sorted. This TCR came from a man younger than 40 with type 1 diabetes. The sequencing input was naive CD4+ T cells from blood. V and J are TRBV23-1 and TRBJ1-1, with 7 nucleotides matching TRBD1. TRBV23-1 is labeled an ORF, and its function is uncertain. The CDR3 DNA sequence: TGCGCCAGCAGTCAGAGGGGGCTGGTTGAAGCTTTCTTT. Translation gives CASSQRGLVEAFF.